A selection of T cell receptor beta chains follows, all from one sample in a study of T cell changes during pregnancy in multiple sclerosis. Some clones are missing from TCRdb's copy, which holds only in-frame ones; the method was immunoSEQ multiplex PCR. There are 58,000 or so clones in the sample; about 91% occur only once, and about 1.7% lies in the top ten. This specimen consisted of peripheral blood, obtained after pregnancy. Receptor source: a female donor with multiple sclerosis, enrolled in a pregnancy study. Each CDR3 is given with its conserved first and last residue. Each record gives: clone size, D gene, J gene, V gene, CDR3 protein, CDR3 DNA. A D gene is named only where the DNA matches it firmly. Expanded clones get a size class; other rows say once, few or many, or leave the size out.

>once|TRBD1|TRBJ2-3|TRBV4-3
CASTEEYRGSRDTQYF
TGCGCCAGCACTGAAGAATACAGGGGGTCACGAGATACGCAGTATTTT
>NA|NA|TRBJ2-3|TRBV19
CASSPSTDTQYF
TGTGCCAGTAGTCCCTCCACAGATACGCAGTATTTT
>NA|TRBD1|TRBJ2-5|TRBV9
CASSVVGTGETQYF
TGTGCCAGCAGCGTAGTAGGGACAGGAGAGACCCAGTACTTC
>NA|NA|TRBJ2-7|TRBV4-3
CASSQETTLSYEQYF
TGCGCCAGCAGCCAAGAAACGACACTTTCCTACGAGCAGTACTTC
>NA|TRBD1|TRBJ1-2|TRBV18
CASSPITDRTYGYTF
TGTGCCAGCTCACCAATCACGGACAGGACATATGGCTACACCTTC
>NA|NA|TRBJ2-1|TRBV4-2
CASSQDWGGSDEQFF
TGTGCCAGCAGCCAAGATTGGGGAGGTTCCGATGAGCAGTTCTTC
>few|NA|TRBJ2-3|TRBV13
CASSPAADTQYF
TGTGCCAGCAGCCCAGCGGCAGATACGCAGTATTTT
>NA|TRBD1|TRBJ1-5|TRBV30
CAWSVQGDQPQHF
TGTGCCTGGAGTGTACAGGGGGATCAGCCCCAGCATTTT
>NA|NA|TRBJ2-3|TRBV27
CASSLSISTDTQYF
TGTGCCAGCAGTTTATCCATCAGCACAGATACGCAGTATTTT
>NA|TRBD2|TRBJ2-1|TRBV4-3
CASRVTGGSEQFF
TGCGCCAGCAGGGTAACGGGGGGAAGTGAGCAGTTCTTC